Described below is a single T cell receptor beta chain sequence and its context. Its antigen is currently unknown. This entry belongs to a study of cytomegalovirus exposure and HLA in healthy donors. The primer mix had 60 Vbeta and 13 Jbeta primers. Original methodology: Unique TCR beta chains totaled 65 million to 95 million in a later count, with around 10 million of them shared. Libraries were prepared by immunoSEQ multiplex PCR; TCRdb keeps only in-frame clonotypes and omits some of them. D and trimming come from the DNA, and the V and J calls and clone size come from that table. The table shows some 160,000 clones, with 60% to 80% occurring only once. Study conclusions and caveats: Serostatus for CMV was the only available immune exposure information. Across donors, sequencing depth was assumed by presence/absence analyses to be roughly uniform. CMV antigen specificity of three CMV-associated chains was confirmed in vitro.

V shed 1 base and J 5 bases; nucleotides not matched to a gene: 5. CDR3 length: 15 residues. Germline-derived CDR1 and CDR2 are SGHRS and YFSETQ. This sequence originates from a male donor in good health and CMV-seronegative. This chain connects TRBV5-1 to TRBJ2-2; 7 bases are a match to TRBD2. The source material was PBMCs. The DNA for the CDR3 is TGCGCCAGCAGCTTGAGCGGGGTGGGGACCGGGGAGCTGTTTTTT. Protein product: CASSLSGVGTGELFF.